This record looks at one T cell receptor beta chain sequence and its context. For every subset, genomic DNA was evenly distributed across several immunoSEQ plates. The table came from immunoSEQ multiplex PCR; TCRdb's copy has only in-frame clones and leaves some out. The sample contains a few hundred thousand clones, around 81% of which appear only once. The sample is drawn from a study of shared clonotypes between healthy human individuals. Study details: With ages of 18 to 49, the donors were two women and a few men.

The donors, healthy adults who were HIV-negative, had experienced no recent acute infections or vaccinations. For genomic DNA, unsorted samples relied on roughly 100 million PBMCs. Germline assignment: CDR1 SEHNR and CDR2 FQNEAQ (reference sequence). This CDR3 has 16 residues. Trimming took 5 bases from V and 7 from J; bases not matched to a gene: 16. This chain links TRBV7-9 with TRBJ2-7; 8 nucleotides match TRBD2. The sequence derives from a middle-aged woman in good health. Some clones in this sample may be carry-over from other donors' samples. The source material was PBMCs. The CDR3 DNA reads TGTGCCAGCAGCGCCCAAGGTAGCGGGAAATTCCGGGAGCAGTACTTC. Its protein product is CASSAQGSGKFREQYF.